This T cell receptor beta chain comes out of a study of a mutant IDH1 vaccine in newly diagnosed glioma. Study-level information: Patients came in for eight vaccinations, in weeks 1, 3, 5, 7, 11, 15, 19 and 23. Vaccines were begun 4-6 weeks after radiotherapy alone, or with temozolomide cycles. Study observations and caveats: Vaccine-induced immune responses occurred in roughly 95% of patients.

Time point reported: week 5, during vaccination. Vaccine doses each comprised 300 ug of mutant IDH1 20-mer peptide, with topical imiquimod. Donors' newly diagnosed IDH1-mutant WHO grade 3 or 4 astrocytomas lacked nuclear ATRX. This clone was seen a handful of times. What it binds is unknown. Trimming cost V 0 bases and J 2 bases; bases outside gene matches: 8. Germline V lookup: CDR1 SNHLY, CDR2 FYNNEI. The CDR3 totals 18 residues. Clones were read by immunoSEQ multiplex PCR, and TCRdb kept only the in-frame ones, dropping some. The table shows nearly 35,000 clones, with 70% to 85% occurring only once. The J gene is TRBJ2-2, the V gene TRBV2; 8 nucleotides line up with TRBD1. The clonotype originates from a man aged 25 to 45 with glioma. This specimen consisted of PBMCs, obtained from a glioma patient whose treatment included an IDH1 peptide vaccine. The CDR3 DNA reads as TGTGCCAGCAGTGAAGCCCCCCGGACAGGGACCAACACCGGGGAGCTGTTTTTT. This codes for CASSEAPRTGTNTGELFF.